The 15 T cell receptor beta chains reported below all come from one sample, sequenced in a study of cytomegalovirus exposure and HLA in healthy donors. The PCR used 60 Vbeta and 13 Jbeta primers. The protocol was immunoSEQ multiplex PCR, while the TCRdb copy is restricted to in-frame clones and leaves out a portion. The table has 200,000 to 250,000 clones, approximately 70% seen once. Input material: PBMCs. Receptors originate from a young woman in good health and CMV-seronegative.

This clone has just a few counts. This chain uses TRBV6-5 with TRBJ1-1; 7 bases align to TRBD1. Germline V CDR1 and CDR2: MNHEY, SVGAGI. This CDR3 spans 14 amino acids. Unmatched junction bases numbered 14, after V lost 10 bases and J lost 6 bases. The CDR3 DNA sequence: TGTGCCACACTCCGGCCTGGGACAGTGGCTGAAGCTTTCTTT. It encodes CATLRPGTVAEAFF.

The chain recombines TRBV5-1 with TRBJ1-1; D is ambiguous. There are 14 residues in the CDR3. Trimming cost V 4 bases and J 1 base, with 11 bases left between them. Germline CDR1 reads SGHRS; CDR2 reads YFSETQ. The CDR3, as DNA: TGCGCCAGCAGCGACGGCGGCGGGAACACTGAAGCTTTCTTT. Its translation: CASSDGGGNTEAFF.

This chain connects TRBV6-1 to TRBJ1-5; 8 nucleotides line up with TRBD1. Germline loops: CDR1 MNHNS, CDR2 SASEGT. V was pared by 3 bases and J by 5 bases, with 0 bases of the junction left unmatched. This CDR3 contains 13 residues. DNA for the CDR3: TGTGCCAGCAGTGACAGGGGGCATCAGCCCCAGCATTTT. It encodes CASSDRGHQPQHF.

Comment on this clone: The same CDR3 arises from other DNA sequences in this sample as well. The rearrangement uses TRBV2 and TRBJ1-5; 9 bases fit TRBD1. CDR3 size: 13 residues. V was pared by 4 bases and J by 5 bases, with 0 bases of the junction left unmatched. From germline, CDR1 is SNHLY and CDR2 FYNNEI. DNA of the CDR3: TGTGCCAGCAGTGGGACAGGGGATCAGCCCCAGCATTTT. Its translation: CASSGTGDQPQHF.

This chain joins TRBV5-1 and TRBJ2-5; 7 bases are shared with TRBD2. From germline, CDR1 is SGHRS and CDR2 YFSETQ. The CDR3 loop spans 16 amino acids. The ends lost 4 bases at V and 4 bases at J; junction bases unmatched: 13. This CDR3 reads CASSPSGLGQGETQYF. CDR3 sequence (DNA): TGCGCCAGCAGCCCATCTGGACTAGGTCAGGGAGAGACCCAGTACTTC. Supplemented by reference TRBV5-1 and TRBJ2-5, the full variable domain reads KAGVTQTPRYLIKTRGQQVTLSCSPISGHRSVSWYQQTPGQGLQFLFEYFSETQRNKGNFPGRFSGRQFSNSRSEMNVSTLELGDSALYLCASSPSGLGQGETQYFGPGTRLLVL.

This clone was picked up a small number of times. This CDR3 is CASSVGQGDYEKLFF. CDR3 sequence (DNA): TGTGCCAGCAGCGTGGGACAGGGTGATTATGAAAAACTGTTTTTT. This sequence joins TRBV9 and TRBJ1-4; 9 bases are shared with TRBD1. Germline V CDR1 and CDR2: SGDLS, YYNGEE. The CDR3 has 15 amino acids. The trim removed 2 bases at V and 6 bases at J, leaving 5 bases unmatched.

This clone was detected only a few times. An end of the junction does not agree with germline; a read error may underlie this. The chain uses TRBV10-3 and TRBJ2-1, with a weak D call TRBD2 (6 bases). The CDR3 has 14 amino acids. CDR1 and CDR2 (germline): ENHRY, SYGVKD. As DNA, the CDR3 is TGTGCCAGCAGTTCCCATCGCGGGGACAATGAGCAGTTCTTC. Its protein is CASSSHRGDNEQFF.

This clone has only one observation. At one boundary the junction diverges from the germline segment, which might be a read error. The chain recombines TRBV18 with TRBJ2-6; the match to TRBD1 covers 8 bases. The CDR3 length is 17 residues. CDR1 KGHSH and CDR2 LQKENI come from the germline V gene. The DNA of the CDR3 is TGTGTCAGCTCCTCCGGGACAGGCAGCTCTGGGGCCAACGTCCTGACTTTC. This translates into CVSSSGTGSSGANVLTF.

CDR3 loop: CASSVGDRGYNSPLHF. As DNA, the CDR3 is TGTGCCAGCAGCGTGGGGGACAGGGGATATAATTCACCCCTCCACTTT. V and J are TRBV9 and TRBJ1-6; 10 nucleotides align to TRBD1. The CDR3 is 16 amino acids. The V gene end was trimmed by 2 bases and the J gene end by 4 bases; junction bases not matched to a gene: 3. Germline V gene sequence: CDR1 SGDLS, CDR2 YYNGEE.

The rearrangement links TRBV18 to TRBJ1-3; D possibly corresponds to TRBD1 (6 bases). Germline V gene sequence: CDR1 KGHSH, CDR2 LQKENI. Trimming stripped 9 bases from V and 1 base from J, with 19 bases between. This CDR3 is 16 amino acids long. The CDR3 sequence: CASHGLTQGSGNTIYF. CDR3 bases: TGTGCCAGTCACGGATTAACACAGGGATCTGGAAACACCATATATTTT.

This clone was seen only once. The chain carries TRBV9 and TRBJ2-7; D might be TRBD2 (5 bases). Trimming took off 0 bases at V and 0 bases at J, with 13 bases between the two ends. From germline, CDR1 is SGDLS and CDR2 YYNGEE. This CDR3 region has 16 residues. The CDR3 here is CASSVAGDTFSYEQYF. The CDR3 nucleotides are TGTGCCAGCAGCGTAGCCGGGGATACTTTCTCCTACGAGCAGTACTTC.

As DNA, the CDR3 is TGTGCCAGCAGCGCTCTAGCGGGAGTGTTAGGAGAGACCCAGTACTTC. It encodes CASSALAGVLGETQYF. The J gene is TRBJ2-5, the V gene TRBV9; 10 positions agree with TRBD2. With V trimmed by 3 bases and J by 4 bases, 9 bases remained unmatched. Germline lookup yields CDR1 SGDLS and CDR2 YYNGEE. The CDR3 consists of 16 residues.

The rearrangement joins TRBV11-3 to TRBJ2-1; perhaps TRBD2 as D (7 bases). Germline CDR1 is SGHNT and CDR2 is YENEEA. V was cut by 4 bases and J by 10 bases, with 17 bases left in between. The CDR3 is made up of 14 amino acids. CDR3 nucleotide sequence: TGTGCCAGCAGCTGGGGACTAAAGGGGGGGGAGCAGTTCTTC. Protein product: CASSWGLKGGEQFF.

The CDR3 spells CAISGNRGPLPYEQYF. CDR3 DNA sequence: TGTGCCATCAGTGGCAACAGGGGGCCCCTTCCCTACGAGCAGTACTTC. This chain links TRBV10-3 with TRBJ2-7; TRBD1 agrees at 9 bases. Germline V CDR1 and CDR2: ENHRY, SYGVKD. The CDR3 is 16 amino acids. The junction had 9 bases not matched to a gene; V was cut back by 4 bases and J by 2 bases.

The chain has TRBV7-3 and TRBJ2-5, with TRBD1 identical over 8 bases. V gave up 5 bases and J gave up 2 bases; unmatched junction bases: 4. There are 14 residues in the CDR3. Germline CDR1 reads SGHTA; CDR2 reads FQGTGA. DNA of the CDR3: TGTGCCAGCAGCCTCAGGGGGCGTCAAGAGACCCAGTACTTC. Translated: CASSLRGRQETQYF.